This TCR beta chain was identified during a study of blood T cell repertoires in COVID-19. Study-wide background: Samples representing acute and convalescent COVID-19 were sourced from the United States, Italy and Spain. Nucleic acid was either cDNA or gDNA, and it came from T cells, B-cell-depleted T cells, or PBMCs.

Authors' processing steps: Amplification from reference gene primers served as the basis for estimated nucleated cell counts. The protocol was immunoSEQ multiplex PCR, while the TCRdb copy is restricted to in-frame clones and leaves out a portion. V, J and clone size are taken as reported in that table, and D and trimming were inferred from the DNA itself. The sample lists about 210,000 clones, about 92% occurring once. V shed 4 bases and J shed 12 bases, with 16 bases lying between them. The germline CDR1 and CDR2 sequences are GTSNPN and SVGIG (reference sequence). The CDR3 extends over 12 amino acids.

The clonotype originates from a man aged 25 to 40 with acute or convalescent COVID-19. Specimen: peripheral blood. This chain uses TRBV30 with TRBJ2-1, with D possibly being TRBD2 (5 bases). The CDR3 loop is CAWKFVGGGQFF. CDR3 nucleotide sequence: TGTGCCTGGAAGTTTGTAGGAGGAGGGCAGTTCTTC.